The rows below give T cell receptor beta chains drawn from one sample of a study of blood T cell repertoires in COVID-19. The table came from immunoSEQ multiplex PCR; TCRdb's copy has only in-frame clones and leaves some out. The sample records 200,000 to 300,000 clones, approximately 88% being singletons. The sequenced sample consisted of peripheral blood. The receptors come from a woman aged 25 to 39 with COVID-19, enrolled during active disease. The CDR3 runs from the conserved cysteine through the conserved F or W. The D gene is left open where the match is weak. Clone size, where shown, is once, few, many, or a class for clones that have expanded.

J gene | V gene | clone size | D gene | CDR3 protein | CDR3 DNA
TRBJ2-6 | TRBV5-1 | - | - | CASSLRGSSGANVLTF | TGCGCCAGCAGCTTGAGGGGGAGCTCTGGGGCCAACGTCCTGACTTTC
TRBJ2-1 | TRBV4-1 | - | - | CASSQVVVNEQFF | TGCGCCAGCAGCCAAGTAGTTGTCAATGAGCAGTTCTTC
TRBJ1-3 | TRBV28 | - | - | CASSLVGATGNTIYF | TGTGCCAGCAGTTTAGTGGGGGCGACTGGAAACACCATATATTTT
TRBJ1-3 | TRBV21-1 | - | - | CASSKCRDNHSGNTIYF | TGTGCCAGCAGCAAATGTCGGGACAACCATTCTGGAAACACCATATATTTT
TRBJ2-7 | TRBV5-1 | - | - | CASSFSGYEQYF | TGCGCCAGCAGCTTTTCCGGCTACGAGCAGTACTTC
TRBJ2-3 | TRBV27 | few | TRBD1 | CASSSGQGGPFSTDTQYF | TGTGCCAGCAGTTCCGGACAGGGAGGACCCTTTAGCACAGATACGCAGTATTTT
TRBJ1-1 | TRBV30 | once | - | CAWSAGGRGTEAFF | TGTGCCTGGAGCGCGGGTGGGCGGGGCACTGAAGCTTTCTTT
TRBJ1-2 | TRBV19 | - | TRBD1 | CASSPGQGHGGYTF | TGTGCCAGTAGCCCCGGACAGGGACACGGTGGCTACACCTTC
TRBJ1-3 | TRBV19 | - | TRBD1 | CASSNRGAGGNTIYF | TGTGCCAGTAGTAACAGGGGAGCTGGCGGAAACACCATATATTTT
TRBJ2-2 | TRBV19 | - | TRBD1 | CATRQGVVGELFF | TGTGCCACACGACAGGGGGTTGTCGGGGAGCTGTTTTTT
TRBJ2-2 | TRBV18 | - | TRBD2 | CASSPLAGENTGELFF | TGTGCCAGCTCACCATTAGCGGGGGAAAACACCGGGGAGCTGTTTTTT
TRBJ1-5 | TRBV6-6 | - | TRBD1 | CASTDRDQPQHF | TGTGCCAGCACAGACAGGGATCAGCCCCAGCATTTT
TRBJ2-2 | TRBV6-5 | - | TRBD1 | CASRRQGNTGELFF | TGTGCCAGCAGGCGACAGGGGAACACCGGGGAGCTGTTTTTT
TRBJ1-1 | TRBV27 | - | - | CASSWTANTEAFF | TGTGCCAGCAGTTGGACAGCGAACACTGAAGCTTTCTTT
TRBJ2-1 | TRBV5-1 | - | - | CASGEGGGRMSDEQFF | TGCGCCAGCGGGGAGGGGGGAGGACGGATGAGCGATGAGCAGTTCTTC
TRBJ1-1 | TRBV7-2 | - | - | CASSSPPEDTEAFF | TGTGCCAGCAGCTCCCCACCGGAGGACACTGAAGCTTTCTTT